This T cell receptor beta chain stems from a study of shared clonotypes between healthy human individuals. Broader study findings: Clonotype sharing among donors likely depends on sequencing depth.

Naive CD8 cells comprised CD45RO-negative, CCR7-positively selected cells, excluding terminally differentiated effector memory CD45RA+ cells. The data were produced by immunoSEQ multiplex PCR, yet TCRdb's version contains in-frame clones alone and is incomplete. This table holds about 600,000 clones, more than 95% found once. As for this clone: Its cognate antigen is unknown.

The CDR3 totals 13 residues. Trimming took 1 base from V and 5 from J, leaving 9 bases between them. The germline gives CDR1 SGHDN, CDR2 FVKESK. The sequencing sample was made of naive CD8+ T cells sorted from blood. The TCR originated in a man aged 25 to 45 in good health. The gene calls are TRBV14 and TRBJ2-7; D remains ambiguous. The CDR3, as DNA: TGTGCCAGCAGCCAAGCCTTCGGCAACGAGCAGTACTTC. Amino acids: CASSQAFGNEQYF.